This is a list of T cell receptor beta chains from one sample in a study of beta chain features in type 1 diabetes. Data came from immunoSEQ multiplex PCR; TCRdb stores just in-frame clones and leaves some out. This table has under 400,000 clones, 15% to 20% appearing once. Sequencing was performed on naive CD4+ T cells from blood. All receptors derive from a woman aged 18 to 35 in good health. Each CDR3 is given with its conserved first and last residue.

v_gene,CDR3aa
TRBV6-5,CASSSAPGRHTQYF
TRBV4-1,CASSQDRDILTGELFF
TRBV9,CASSVAGSGANVLTF
TRBV18,CASSPQSSGSLKTQYF
TRBV6-1,CASTLAGKETQYF
TRBV9,CASSVGQGREKLFF
TRBV5-4,CASSLRLAGGQETQYF
TRBV7-2,CASSLGSAPTQYF
TRBV4-1,CASSIQVVRSYEQYF
TRBV7-2,CASRRSSSSYEQYF
TRBV7-9,CASSVGTGVNEQFF
TRBV11-2,CASSQIRGLHWELFF
TRBV7-9,CASSLQGFYNEQFF
TRBV30,CAWRGAGDRNGQYF
TRBV5-4,CASSSGQASNQPQHF
TRBV10-3,CAIRGGQGRRGSYEQYF
TRBV7-2,CASSLSQGDTIYF
TRBV5-1,CASRTPGGPGYNEQFF
TRBV18,CASSPIDNEQFF
TRBV29-1,CSVEQGQASYGYTF
TRBV5-1,CASSSIYSSYEQYF
TRBV18,CASSQGTGQETQYF
TRBV4-2,CASSQDLRLAGGGDTQYF
TRBV6-1,CASSPRAGSDTQYF
TRBV13,CASSSGQGRADTQYF
TRBV5-6,CASSLQGVSQPQHF
TRBV9,CASSSGLAPNEQFF
TRBV7-9,CASKNPTSRGTQYF
TRBV15,CATSRDLADRGGNEQYF